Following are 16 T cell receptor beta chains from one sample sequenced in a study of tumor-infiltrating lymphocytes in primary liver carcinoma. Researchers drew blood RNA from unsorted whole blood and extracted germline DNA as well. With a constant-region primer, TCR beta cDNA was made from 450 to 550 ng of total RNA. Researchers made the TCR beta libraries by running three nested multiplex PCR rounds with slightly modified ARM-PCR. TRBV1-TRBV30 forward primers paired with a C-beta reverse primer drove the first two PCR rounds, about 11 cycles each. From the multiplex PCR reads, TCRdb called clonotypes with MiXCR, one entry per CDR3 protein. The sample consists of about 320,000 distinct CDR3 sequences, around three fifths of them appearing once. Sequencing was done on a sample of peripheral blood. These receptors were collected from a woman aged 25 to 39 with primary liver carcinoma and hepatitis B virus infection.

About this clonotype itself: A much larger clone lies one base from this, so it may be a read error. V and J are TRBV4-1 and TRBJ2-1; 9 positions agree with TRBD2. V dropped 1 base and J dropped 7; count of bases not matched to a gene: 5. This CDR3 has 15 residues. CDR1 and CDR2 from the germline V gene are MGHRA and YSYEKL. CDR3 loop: CASSQVAGVENEQFF. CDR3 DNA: TGCGCCAGCAGCCAAGTAGCGGGAGTGGAGAATGAGCAGTTCTTC.

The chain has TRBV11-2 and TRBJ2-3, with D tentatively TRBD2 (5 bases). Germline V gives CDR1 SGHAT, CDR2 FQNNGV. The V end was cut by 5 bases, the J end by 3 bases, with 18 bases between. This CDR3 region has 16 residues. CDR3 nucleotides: TGTGCCAGCAGCCCCGGAGGTACGTGGGCGACAGATACGCAGTATTTT. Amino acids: CASSPGGTWATDTQYF.

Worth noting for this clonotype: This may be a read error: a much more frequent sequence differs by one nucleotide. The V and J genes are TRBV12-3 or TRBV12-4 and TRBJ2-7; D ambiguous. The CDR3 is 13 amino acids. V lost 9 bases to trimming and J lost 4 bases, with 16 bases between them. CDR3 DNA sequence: TGTGCCAGTCTATATAGGGTGTCGTACGAGCAGTACTTC. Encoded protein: CASLYRVSYEQYF.

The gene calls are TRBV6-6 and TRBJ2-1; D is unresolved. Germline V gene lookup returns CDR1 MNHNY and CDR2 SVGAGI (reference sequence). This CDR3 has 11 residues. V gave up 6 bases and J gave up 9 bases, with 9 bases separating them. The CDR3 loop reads CASSPGGEQFF. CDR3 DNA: TGTGCCAGCAGCCCGGGTGGTGAGCAGTTCTTC.

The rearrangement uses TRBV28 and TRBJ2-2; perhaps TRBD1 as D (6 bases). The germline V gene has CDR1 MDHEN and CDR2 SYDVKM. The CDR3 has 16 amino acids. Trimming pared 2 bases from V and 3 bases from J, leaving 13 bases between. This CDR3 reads CASSLAGAFHTGELFF. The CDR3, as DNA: TGTGCCAGCAGTTTAGCAGGGGCATTTCACACCGGGGAGCTGTTTTTT.

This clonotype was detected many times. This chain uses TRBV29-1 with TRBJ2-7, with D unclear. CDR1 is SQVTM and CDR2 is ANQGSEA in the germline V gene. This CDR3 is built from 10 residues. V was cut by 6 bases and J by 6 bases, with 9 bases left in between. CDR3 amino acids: CSVRGVEQYF. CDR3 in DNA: TGCAGCGTGCGTGGTGTCGAGCAGTACTTC.

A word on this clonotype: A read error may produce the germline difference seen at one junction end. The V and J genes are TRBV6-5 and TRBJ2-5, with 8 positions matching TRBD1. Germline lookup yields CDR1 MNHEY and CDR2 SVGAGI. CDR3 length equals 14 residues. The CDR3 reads CASSPTGGPKTRYF. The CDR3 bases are TGTGCCAGCAGCCCCACAGGGGGACCGAAGACCCGGTACTTC.

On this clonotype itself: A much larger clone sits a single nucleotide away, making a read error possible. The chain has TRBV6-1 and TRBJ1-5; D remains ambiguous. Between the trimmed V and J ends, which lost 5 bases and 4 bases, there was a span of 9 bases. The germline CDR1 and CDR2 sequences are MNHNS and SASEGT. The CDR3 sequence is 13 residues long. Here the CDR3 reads CASSLDMNQPQHF. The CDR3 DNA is TGTGCCAGCAGTTTAGACATGAATCAGCCCCAGCATTTT.

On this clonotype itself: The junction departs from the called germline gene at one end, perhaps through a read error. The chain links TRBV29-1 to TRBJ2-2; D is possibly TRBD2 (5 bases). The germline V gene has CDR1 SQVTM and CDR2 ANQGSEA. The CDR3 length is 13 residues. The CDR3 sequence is CSVGWANTGELFF. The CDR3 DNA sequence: TGCAGTGTAGGGTGGGCGAACACCGGGGAGCTGTTCTTT.

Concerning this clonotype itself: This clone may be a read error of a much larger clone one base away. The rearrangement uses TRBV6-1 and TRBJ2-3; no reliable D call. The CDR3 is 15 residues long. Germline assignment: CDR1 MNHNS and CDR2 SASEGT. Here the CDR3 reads CASNEGLPYTDTQYF. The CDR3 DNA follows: TGTGCCAGCAATGAAGGTTTACCGTACACAGATACGCAGTATTTT.

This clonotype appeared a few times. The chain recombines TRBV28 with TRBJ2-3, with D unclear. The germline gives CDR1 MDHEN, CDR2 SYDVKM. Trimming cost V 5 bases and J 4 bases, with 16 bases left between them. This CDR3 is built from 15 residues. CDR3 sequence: CASSRAVALPDTQYF. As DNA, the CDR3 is TGTGCCAGCAGTCGAGCAGTGGCCCTGCCAGATACGCAGTATTTT.

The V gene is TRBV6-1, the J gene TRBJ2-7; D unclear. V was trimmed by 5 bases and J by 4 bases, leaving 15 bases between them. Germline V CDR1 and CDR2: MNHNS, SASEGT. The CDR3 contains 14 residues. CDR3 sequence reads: CASSPHHGPYEQYF. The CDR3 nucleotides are TGTGCCAGCAGTCCTCATCATGGCCCGTACGAGCAGTACTTC.

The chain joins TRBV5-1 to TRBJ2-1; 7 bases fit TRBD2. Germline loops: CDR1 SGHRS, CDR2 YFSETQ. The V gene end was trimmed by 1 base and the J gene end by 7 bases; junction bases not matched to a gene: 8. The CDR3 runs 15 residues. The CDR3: CASSLFETSKNEQFF. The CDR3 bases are TGCGCCAGCAGCTTGTTTGAGACTAGCAAAAATGAGCAGTTCTTC. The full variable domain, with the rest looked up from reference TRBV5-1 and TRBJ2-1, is KAGVTQTPRYLIKTRGQQVTLSCSPISGHRSVSWYQQTPGQGLQFLFEYFSETQRNKGNFPGRFSGRQFSNSRSEMNVSTLELGDSALYLCASSLFETSKNEQFFGPGTRLTVL.

The CDR3 DNA reads as TGTGCCAGCAGCTCGGGGGGCAGGTATCAGCCCCAGCATTTT. It specifies CASSSGGRYQPQHF. The chain links TRBV5-6 to TRBJ1-5; maybe TRBD1 (6 bases). V was shortened by 3 bases and J by 5 bases, with 12 bases between the two germline ends. This CDR3 is 14 amino acids long. Germline lookup yields CDR1 SGHDT and CDR2 YYEEEE.

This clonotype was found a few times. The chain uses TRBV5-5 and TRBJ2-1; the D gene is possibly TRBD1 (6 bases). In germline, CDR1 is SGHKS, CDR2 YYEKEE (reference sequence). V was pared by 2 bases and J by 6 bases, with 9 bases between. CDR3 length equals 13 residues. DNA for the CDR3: TGTGCCAGCAGCTTTCTCAGGGGCAATGAGCAGTTCTTC. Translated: CASSFLRGNEQFF.

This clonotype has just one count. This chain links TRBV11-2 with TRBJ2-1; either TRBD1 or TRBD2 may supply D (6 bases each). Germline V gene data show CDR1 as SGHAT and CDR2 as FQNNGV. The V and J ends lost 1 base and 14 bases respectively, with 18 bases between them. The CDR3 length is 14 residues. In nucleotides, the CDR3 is TGTGCCAGCAGCTTAGTGACTAGTGGGACACTCAAGTTCTTC. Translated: CASSLVTSGTLKFF.